The source of this TCR beta chain is a study of CD8+CD57+ T cells in acquired aplastic anemia. Across the study: CD4+ cell libraries from healthy donors averaged about 10 million reads. Study-level findings and limits: In common between the patients and the controls were more than 25 CD8+ CDR3 sequences. Patient and control CD8+ Simpson's diversity was not significantly different.

As for this clonotype: Its cognate antigen is unknown.

Between the trimmed V and J ends, which lost 5 bases and 8 bases, there was a span of 12 bases. Germline V gene sequence: CDR1 LNHDA, CDR2 SQIVND (reference sequence). There are 12 residues in the CDR3. CDR3 and TCR beta VDJ profiling relied on genomic DNA as the template. Each CDR3 protein gets one entry after TCRdb re-called the reads with MiXCR. The sample lists 180,000 or so distinct CDR3 sequences; approximately 45% were seen once. V gene TRBV19 combines with J gene TRBJ1-1; D possibly corresponds to TRBD1 (5 bases). The material sequenced was sorted CD4+, CD8+, or CD8+CD57+ T cells (not recorded which) from PBMCs. The TCR comes from a human donor in good health. The CDR3 loop reads CASSLGTREAFF. The CDR3 coding sequence is TGTGCCAGTAGTTTGGGGACGCGGGAAGCTTTCTTT.